Presented here are 12 T cell receptor beta chains from one specimen sequenced in a study of cytomegalovirus exposure and HLA in healthy donors (dated by TCRdb to the late 2010s). Library method: the immunoSEQ multiplex PCR assay. For the multiplex PCR, a mixture combining 60 forward primers for TCR Vbeta segments and 13 reverse primers for TCR Jbeta segments was used. The table was pulled from immuneACCESS by TCRdb, which kept in-frame rearrangements only. Such tables lose some clones; where checked, under half of the loss comes from unresolved V genes, and the rest has no known cause. The sample table holds around 150,000 clones, of which just under 80% were seen once. The ten largest clones add up to around 0.99% of the sample. Sequenced input: PBMCs. The receptors here all came from a male donor in good health and CMV-seronegative.

This clone has just a few counts. The chain is built from TRBV30 and TRBJ2-2, with D maybe TRBD2 (5 bases). From germline, CDR1 is GTSNPN and CDR2 SVGIG (reference sequence). V was trimmed by 0 bases and J by 6 bases, leaving 8 bases between them. This CDR3 region has 13 residues. The CDR3: CAWSVRVAGELFF. CDR3 nucleotide sequence: TGTGCCTGGAGTGTGCGGGTTGCCGGGGAGCTGTTTTTT.

This clone occurred once. The chain employs TRBV11-2 and TRBJ2-1; 7 nucleotides line up with TRBD2. Trimming cost V 3 bases and J 0 bases; bases outside gene matches: 8. Germline lookup yields CDR1 SGHAT and CDR2 FQNNGV. The CDR3 is made up of 17 amino acids. As DNA, the CDR3 is TGTGCCAGCAGCTTCCTTCCGCGGACTAGCTCCTACAATGAGCAGTTCTTC. This translates into CASSFLPRTSSYNEQFF.

The V call is TRBV30, the J call TRBJ1-5; perhaps TRBD1 as D (5 bases). Germline CDR1 is GTSNPN and CDR2 is SVGIG (reference sequence). The CDR3 totals 12 residues. As DNA, the CDR3 is TGTGCGGCGAACGGGGGAGGGCAGCCCCAGCATTTT. Protein product: CAANGGGQPQHF.

The gene calls are TRBV9 and TRBJ2-7; 7 bases are a match to TRBD1. CDR1 is SGDLS, CDR2 YYNGEE, per germline. The J segment lost 7 bases and the V segment lost 0 bases, leaving 4 bases of the junction unmatched. This CDR3 has 13 amino acids. CDR3 loop: CASSVAGRGEQYF. CDR3 nucleotide sequence: TGTGCCAGCAGCGTAGCCGGCAGGGGGGAGCAGTACTTC.

V and J are TRBV6-1 and TRBJ1-1, with unresolved D. Germline V lookup: CDR1 MNHNS, CDR2 SASEGT. This CDR3 is built from 14 residues. V lost 0 bases, J lost 0 bases, and 5 bases lay in between. The CDR3 nucleotides are TGTGCCAGCAGTGAAGCCCTTATGAACACTGAAGCTTTCTTT. The encoded protein is CASSEALMNTEAFF.

This sequence joins TRBV7-8 and TRBJ1-6; D not resolved. V was trimmed by 3 bases and J by 4 bases, leaving 7 bases between them. The CDR3 contains 14 residues. CDR1 is SGHVS, CDR2 FQNEAQ, per germline. The CDR3: CASSLRVYNSPLHF. The CDR3 DNA reads as TGTGCCAGCAGCTTGCGGGTATATAATTCACCCCTCCACTTT.

V and J are TRBV4-3 and TRBJ1-5; the D is unclear. Per germline, CDR1 LGHNA and CDR2 YSLEER. The V gene lost 1 base and the J gene lost 6 bases, with 10 bases spanning the gap. The CDR3 length is 14 residues. In DNA, the CDR3 is TGCGCCAGCAGCCAAGGGGTAGAGGGTCAGCCCCAGCATTTT. Residues: CASSQGVEGQPQHF.

This clone appeared once. V usage is TRBV20-1 and J usage is TRBJ2-3; D ambiguous. Trimming took 6 bases from V and 6 from J, leaving 10 bases between them. CDR3 length: 11 residues. Per the germline V gene, CDR1 is DFQATT and CDR2 is SNEGSKA (reference sequence). CDR3 sequence (DNA): TGCAGTGCCTATGCCCGGGATACGCAGTATTTT. Amino acids: CSAYARDTQYF.

This clone was observed at least ten times. V and J are TRBV2 and TRBJ2-1, with TRBD2 as a possible D gene (5 bases). The V end was cut by 8 bases, the J end by 9 bases, with 11 bases between. The CDR3 extends over 11 amino acids. In germline, CDR1 is SNHLY, CDR2 FYNNEI. The CDR3 spells CASGRAPEQFF. CDR3 nucleotide sequence: TGTGCCAGCGGGCGGGCCCCTGAGCAGTTCTTC.

The chain carries TRBV5-1 and TRBJ2-1, with 12 positions matching TRBD2. There are 16 residues in the CDR3. The germline V gene has CDR1 SGHRS and CDR2 YFSETQ. Unmatched junction bases numbered 7, after V lost 3 bases and J lost 6 bases. This chain's CDR3 is CASSSGLAGGVNEQFF. In nucleotides, the CDR3 is TGCGCCAGCAGCTCGGGGCTAGCGGGGGGGGTCAATGAGCAGTTCTTC.

This sequence joins TRBV5-1 and TRBJ2-5; D perhaps matches TRBD1 (7 bases). Germline assignment: CDR1 SGHRS and CDR2 YFSETQ. The CDR3 sequence is 14 residues long. Trimming cost V 0 bases and J 4 bases, with 10 bases left between them. Here the CDR3 reads CASSLGRGRETQYF. CDR3 DNA sequence: TGCGCCAGCAGCTTGGGGAGGGGGCGAGAGACCCAGTACTTC.

This clone was found once. The chain combines TRBV19 with TRBJ1-3; 9 nucleotides line up with TRBD1. This CDR3 contains 15 residues. Germline V CDR1 and CDR2: LNHDA, SQIVND (reference sequence). J lost 3 bases, V lost 7 bases, and 7 bases had no gene match. The CDR3 nucleotides are TGTGCCAGTACCGAGAGGGACAGGGATGGAAACACCATATATTTT. This gives the protein CASTERDRDGNTIYF.